This T cell receptor (beta chain) was recorded in a study of blood T cell repertoires in COVID-19. Study overall: COVID-19 samples from acute and convalescent phases originated in the United States, Italy and Spain. Sources were T cells, B-cell-depleted T cells, or PBMCs; the material itself was cDNA or gDNA.

V lost 5 bases and J lost 3, with 18 bases in between. The CDR3 totals 16 residues. Germline V gene sequence: CDR1 SGHTA, CDR2 FQGNSA. Study processing details: The assay estimated nucleated cells by amplifying reference gene primers. Assay used: immunoSEQ multiplex PCR; TCRdb lists only in-frame clones, some missing. The V and J calls and clone size come from that table; D and trimming were worked out from the DNA. The sample has about 140,000 clones; more than 75% are singletons. Sequenced material: peripheral blood. The rearrangement joins TRBV7-2 to TRBJ2-3, with TRBD2 as a possible D gene (7 bases). This TCR came from a woman between 50 and 59 years old with active or convalescent COVID-19. CDR3 protein: CASSPGGGQRTDTQYF. The CDR3 DNA is TGTGCCAGCAGCCCTGGGGGGGGGCAGAGAACAGATACGCAGTATTTT.